The 27 T cell receptor beta chains presented below share a single source sample, sequenced in a study of T cells in localized non-small cell lung cancer (dated by TCRdb to 2018 to 2021). The library was built by means of the immunoSEQ multiplex PCR assay. TCRdb retrieved this table from immuneACCESS and kept in-frame rearrangements only. Not all clones are present; in checked studies, unresolved V genes account for under half, and no reason is known for the remainder. In this sample the table shows fewer than 30,000 clones, about 92% of which occur a single time. Of the sample, 0.85% to 1.4% is held by the ten largest clones. The source material was peripheral blood, sampled before any cancer treatment. Source of these receptors: a woman aged 40-75 years with stage I lung adenocarcinoma.

This clone was counted a few times. This rearrangement joins TRBV28 to TRBJ1-5; 7 positions match TRBD1. Unmatched junction bases numbered 1, after V lost 4 bases and J lost 1 base. The V gene's germline CDR1 is MDHEN and CDR2 SYDVKM. The length of the CDR3 is 14 residues. The CDR3 region is CASSSGGSNQPQHF. The CDR3 DNA follows: TGTGCCAGCAGTTCAGGGGGGAGCAATCAGCCCCAGCATTTT.

The rearrangement links TRBV15 to TRBJ1-4, with D hard to call. Germline-derived CDR1 and CDR2 are LNHNV and YYDKDF (reference sequence). The V end lost 0 bases, the J end lost 3 bases, and 11 bases lay between the germline ends. The CDR3 spans 16 residues. This CDR3 reads CATSRDPGTSNEKLFF. DNA of the CDR3: TGTGCCACCAGCAGAGATCCCGGTACATCTAATGAAAAACTGTTTTTT.

The J gene is TRBJ2-5, the V gene TRBV27, with 11 bases identical to TRBD1. Germline CDR1 MNHEY, CDR2 SMNVEV (reference sequence). The CDR3 consists of 14 residues. Germline trimming cut 2 bases from V and 7 bases from J; bases unmatched to any gene: 3. The CDR3, as DNA: TGTGCCAGCAGTTTAGGACAGGGGGCAGGGACCCAGTACTTC. Protein: CASSLGQGAGTQYF.

The chain carries TRBV2 and TRBJ2-1; D is perhaps TRBD1 or TRBD2 (5 bases each). V gave up 5 bases and J gave up 5 bases, with 13 bases separating them. CDR3 length: 14 amino acids. The germline gives CDR1 SNHLY, CDR2 FYNNEI. CDR3 residues: CASSRRGDHNEQFF. CDR3 coding DNA: TGTGCCAGCAGTCGACGTGGGGACCACAATGAGCAGTTCTTC.

The chain has TRBV11-2 and TRBJ2-1, with 7 bases identical to TRBD2. The length of the CDR3 is 14 residues. V trimming: 3 bases; J trimming: 6 bases; junction bases outside the gene matches: 5. The V gene's germline CDR1 is SGHAT and CDR2 FQNNGV. The chain's CDR3 is CASSLRTGGNEQFF. CDR3 DNA sequence: TGTGCCAGCAGCTTGAGGACGGGGGGCAATGAGCAGTTCTTC.

This chain uses TRBV11-2 with TRBJ2-1; perhaps TRBD1 as D (5 bases). Germline-derived CDR1 and CDR2 are SGHAT and FQNNGV. Deletions cut 5 bases from V and 10 bases from J, with 18 bases between. The CDR3 is 14 amino acids. CDR3 DNA sequence: TGTGCCAGCAGCCCGCTGTTAGGGGCCGGGGAGCAGTTCTTC. It translates to CASSPLLGAGEQFF.

This chain connects TRBV19 to TRBJ1-2, with D perhaps TRBD1 (6 bases). Trimming removed 2 bases at V and 4 bases at J, with 8 bases between. The germline gives CDR1 LNHDA, CDR2 SQIVND (reference sequence). The CDR3 sequence is 13 residues long. Here the CDR3 DNA reads TGTGCCAGTAGTATAACAGGGCGCTATGGCTACACCTTC. It codes for CASSITGRYGYTF.

The chain employs TRBV11-2 and TRBJ2-3; 13 bases are shared with TRBD2. This CDR3 is 17 amino acids long. Trimming cost V 5 bases and J 1 base; bases outside gene matches: 6. The V gene's germline CDR1 is SGHAT and CDR2 FQNNGV. The CDR3 region is CASSTGLAGRGTDTQYF. CDR3 DNA sequence: TGTGCCAGCAGCACGGGACTAGCGGGGAGAGGCACAGATACGCAGTATTTT.

The rearrangement joins TRBV12-5 to TRBJ2-2; 7 bases fit TRBD1. Germline lookup yields CDR1 LGHNT and CDR2 FRNRAP. This CDR3 has 15 amino acids. V shed 2 bases, J shed 1 base, and the junction held 1 base outside the gene matches. The DNA for the CDR3 is TGTGCTAGTGGTTTGAGGGGGCAGAACACCGGGGAGCTGTTTTTT. Translating gives CASGLRGQNTGELFF.

The chain couples TRBV29-1 to TRBJ2-7; TRBD2 aligns across 10 bases. The CDR3 loop spans 13 amino acids. Per the germline V gene, CDR1 is SQVTM and CDR2 is ANQGSEA. After removal of 6 bases from V and 0 bases from J, the junction contained 2 bases not matched to a gene. The CDR3 loop is CSVRTSGSYEQYF. In DNA form, the CDR3 reads TGCAGCGTCCGGACTAGCGGCTCCTACGAGCAGTACTTC.

V gene TRBV10-1 combines with J gene TRBJ2-1; 9 nucleotides agree with TRBD1. In germline, CDR1 is WNHNN, CDR2 SYGVQD (reference sequence). The CDR3 is 15 amino acids. Trimming removed 3 bases from V and 5 bases from J; junction bases left unmatched: 5. The CDR3 is CASSDGTGYHNEQFF. In DNA form, the CDR3 reads TGCGCCAGCAGTGATGGGACAGGGTACCACAATGAGCAGTTCTTC.

This chain links TRBV7-9 with TRBJ2-5; TRBD2 might be the D (5 bases). CDR1 is SEHNR, CDR2 FQNEAQ, per germline (reference sequence). The length of the CDR3 is 14 residues. V shed 1 base and J shed 5 bases, with 11 bases lying between them. This CDR3 reads CASSLVGGRETQYF. Written as DNA, the CDR3 is TGTGCCAGCAGCTTAGTCGGAGGTCGGGAGACCCAGTACTTC.

The chain joins TRBV11-2 to TRBJ1-2; TRBD1 might be the D (5 bases). The CDR3 is 13 amino acids. Deletions cut 1 base from V and 2 bases from J, with 5 bases between. The germline gives CDR1 SGHAT, CDR2 FQNNGV. The CDR3 reads CASSLGGNYGYTF. CDR3 sequence (DNA): TGTGCCAGCAGCTTAGGGGGGAACTATGGCTACACCTTC.

The chain couples TRBV7-9 to TRBJ2-1, with D possibly being TRBD1 or TRBD2 (7 bases each). Deletions cut 5 bases from V and 4 bases from J, with 18 bases between. Germline-derived CDR1 and CDR2 are SEHNR and FQNEAQ (reference sequence). This CDR3 comprises 16 residues. The CDR3 DNA reads as TGTGCCAGCAGCCCCAGGGGGGGTAGCGGGTACAATGAGCAGTTCTTC. Translation gives CASSPRGGSGYNEQFF.

This clone was detected once. This sequence joins TRBV5-4 and TRBJ2-1; D could derive from TRBD1 or TRBD2 (5 bases each). Trimming pared 2 bases from V and 7 bases from J, leaving 10 bases between. Germline assignment: CDR1 SGHNT and CDR2 YYREEE (reference sequence). The CDR3 length is 13 residues. CDR3 DNA: TGTGCCAGCAGCTTCGGGACGGGAAATGAGCAGTTCTTC. This sequence encodes CASSFGTGNEQFF.

V is TRBV9 and J is TRBJ2-7, with D possibly matching TRBD2 (6 bases). This CDR3 has 15 amino acids. V was shortened by 4 bases and J by 6 bases, with 20 bases between the two germline ends. From germline, CDR1 is SGDLS and CDR2 YYNGEE. CDR3 residues: CASSTNEGGLGEQYF. The CDR3, as DNA: TGTGCCAGCAGCACGAATGAGGGAGGTCTCGGCGAGCAGTACTTC.

V usage is TRBV6-4 and J usage is TRBJ1-1; D remains unclear. V was shortened by 3 bases and J by 5 bases, with 10 bases between the two germline ends. This CDR3 spans 13 amino acids. CDR1 and CDR2 (germline): MRHNA, SNTAGT. As DNA, the CDR3 is TGTGCCAGCAGTGAAGAGGGTTTGACTGAAGCTTTCTTT. It encodes CASSEEGLTEAFF.

This clone was observed once. This chain joins TRBV30 and TRBJ1-6; TRBD1 might be the D (5 bases). V lost 0 bases and J lost 9, with 12 bases in between. Germline CDR1 reads GTSNPN; CDR2 reads SVGIG (reference sequence). This CDR3 is built from 14 residues. In DNA, the CDR3 is TGTGCCTGGAGTGTACGGGCAGGGAGTTCACCCCTCCACTTT. This sequence encodes CAWSVRAGSSPLHF.

V usage is TRBV19 and J usage is TRBJ2-1; TRBD2 matches 16 bases. In germline, CDR1 is LNHDA, CDR2 SQIVND (reference sequence). The CDR3 is 15 amino acids. V gave up 7 bases and J gave up 8 bases; unmatched junction bases: 5. In DNA, the CDR3 is TGTGCCAGTACCCCGGGACTAGCGGGGGGGGATGAGCAGTTCTTC. Protein: CASTPGLAGGDEQFF. The variable domain in full, with the rest retrieved from reference TRBV19 and TRBJ2-1, is DGGITQSPKYLFRKEGQNVTLSCEQNLNHDAMYWYRQDPGQGLRLIYYSQIVNDFQKGDIAEGYSVSREKKESFPLTVTSAQKNPTAFYLCASTPGLAGGDEQFFGPGTRLTVL.

The rearrangement joins TRBV4-3 to TRBJ2-1; 10 positions agree with TRBD2. The germline gives CDR1 LGHNA, CDR2 YSLEER. V lost 2 bases and J lost 5; bases outside the gene matches: 9. The CDR3 runs to 17 residues. The chain's CDR3 is CASSQSTSGWSDNEQFF. Here the CDR3 DNA reads TGCGCCAGCAGCCAATCGACTAGCGGGTGGTCGGACAATGAGCAGTTCTTC.

The rearrangement joins TRBV27 to TRBJ2-1; 11 nucleotides match TRBD2. J was trimmed by 4 bases and V by 4 bases; bases with no gene match: 0. Germline CDR1 and CDR2: MNHEY and SMNVEV (reference sequence). The CDR3 sequence is 14 residues long. For the CDR3, the DNA is TGTGCCAGCAGTTCTAGCGGGGGGTACAATGAGCAGTTCTTC. Protein: CASSSSGGYNEQFF.

This clone was recorded only once. V and J are TRBV7-2 and TRBJ2-7; D remains unclear. Germline V gene data show CDR1 as SGHTA and CDR2 as FQGNSA. CDR3 length: 16 residues. The ends were cut back, 5 bases at V and 2 bases at J, with 19 bases in the middle. The DNA of the CDR3 is TGTGCCAGCAGCCTAACCCCCGCCTACGCAACCTACGAGCAGTACTTC. Residues: CASSLTPAYATYEQYF.

This chain joins TRBV7-6 and TRBJ1-2, with D uncertain. Trimming left V 1 base short and J 5 bases short, with 8 bases between. The CDR3 has 13 amino acids. CDR1 and CDR2 from the germline V gene are SGHVS and FNYEAQ. The chain's CDR3 is CASSLVSGYGYTF. CDR3 in DNA: TGTGCCAGCAGCTTAGTATCGGGGTATGGCTACACCTTC.

The chain joins TRBV6-5 to TRBJ1-2, with D possibly TRBD1 on 5 matching bases. From germline, CDR1 is MNHEY and CDR2 SVGAGI. V was trimmed by 5 bases and J by 8 bases, leaving 18 bases between them. The CDR3 covers 14 residues. The CDR3 reads CASSGTASSGGYTF. In DNA, the CDR3 is TGTGCCAGCAGTGGGACGGCTTCCTCCGGGGGCTACACCTTC.

The chain couples TRBV10-3 to TRBJ2-2; D perhaps matches TRBD1 (6 bases). V was shortened by 0 bases and J by 6 bases, with 8 bases between the two germline ends. CDR1 and CDR2 (germline): ENHRY, SYGVKD. This CDR3 contains 14 residues. The CDR3 sequence is CAISESDRPGELFF. The CDR3 DNA reads as TGTGCCATCAGTGAGTCAGACAGGCCCGGGGAGCTGTTTTTT.

The rearrangement links TRBV27 to TRBJ2-2; 7 bases match TRBD1. This CDR3 region has 16 residues. The ends lost 7 bases at V and 6 bases at J; junction bases unmatched: 14. Germline V lookup: CDR1 MNHEY, CDR2 SMNVEV (reference sequence). In DNA form, the CDR3 reads TGTGCCAGCAAGGGCTTCGGGACAGCGACCTCCGGGGAGCTGTTTTTT. Translation: CASKGFGTATSGELFF.

The CDR3 region has the DNA TGTGCCAGCAGTTACGGCGAGGGCAATCAGCCCCAGCATTTT. This translates into CASSYGEGNQPQHF. This sequence joins TRBV2 and TRBJ1-5; D uncertain. V gave up 5 bases and J gave up 2 bases, with 10 bases separating them. Germline CDR1 and CDR2: SNHLY and FYNNEI. The CDR3 has 14 amino acids.